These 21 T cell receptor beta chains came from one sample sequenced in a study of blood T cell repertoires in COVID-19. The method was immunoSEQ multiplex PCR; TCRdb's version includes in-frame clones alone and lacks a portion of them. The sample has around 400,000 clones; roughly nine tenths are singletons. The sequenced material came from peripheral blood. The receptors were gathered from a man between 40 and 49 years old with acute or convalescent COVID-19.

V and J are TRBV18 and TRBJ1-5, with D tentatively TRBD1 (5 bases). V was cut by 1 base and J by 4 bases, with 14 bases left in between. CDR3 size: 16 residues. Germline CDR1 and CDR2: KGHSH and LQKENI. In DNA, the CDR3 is TGTGCCAGCTCACCACAGGGGCCCCGGGGGAATCAGCCCCAGCATTTT. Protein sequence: CASSPQGPRGNQPQHF.

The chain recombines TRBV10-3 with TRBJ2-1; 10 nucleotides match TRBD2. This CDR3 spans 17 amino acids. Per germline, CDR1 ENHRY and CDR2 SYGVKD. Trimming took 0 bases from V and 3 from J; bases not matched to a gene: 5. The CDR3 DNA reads TGTGCCATCAGTGAGTCTGGACTAGCGGTAGACTACAATGAGCAGTTCTTC. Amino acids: CAISESGLAVDYNEQFF.

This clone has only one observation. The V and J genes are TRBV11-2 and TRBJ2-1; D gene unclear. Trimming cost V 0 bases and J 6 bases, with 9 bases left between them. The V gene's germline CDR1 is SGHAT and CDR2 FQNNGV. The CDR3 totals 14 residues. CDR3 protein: CASSLDVLSNEQFF. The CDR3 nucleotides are TGTGCCAGCAGCTTAGATGTTTTGAGCAATGAGCAGTTCTTC.

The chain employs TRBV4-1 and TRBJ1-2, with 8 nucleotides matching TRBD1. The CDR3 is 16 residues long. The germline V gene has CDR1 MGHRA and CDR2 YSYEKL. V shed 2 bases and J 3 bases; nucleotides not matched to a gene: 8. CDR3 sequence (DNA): TGCGCCAGCAGCCAACTACCGGGACAGGAGGACTATGGCTACACCTTC. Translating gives CASSQLPGQEDYGYTF.

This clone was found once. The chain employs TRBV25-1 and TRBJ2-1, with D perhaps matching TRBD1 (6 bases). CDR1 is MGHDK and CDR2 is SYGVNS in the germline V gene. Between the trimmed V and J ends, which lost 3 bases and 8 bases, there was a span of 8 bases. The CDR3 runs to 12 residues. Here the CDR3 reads CASSDRGDEQFF. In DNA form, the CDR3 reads TGTGCCAGCAGTGACAGGGGAGATGAGCAGTTCTTC.

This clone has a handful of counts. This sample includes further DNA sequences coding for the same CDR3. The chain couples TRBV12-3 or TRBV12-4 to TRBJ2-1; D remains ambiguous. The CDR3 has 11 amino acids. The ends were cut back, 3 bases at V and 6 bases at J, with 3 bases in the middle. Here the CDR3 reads CASSFSNEQFF. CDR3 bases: TGTGCCAGCAGTTTCAGCAATGAGCAGTTCTTC.

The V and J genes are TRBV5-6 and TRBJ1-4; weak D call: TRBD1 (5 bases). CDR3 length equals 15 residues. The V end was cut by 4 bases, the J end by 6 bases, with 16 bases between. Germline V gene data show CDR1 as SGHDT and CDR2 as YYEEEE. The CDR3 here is CASSGDLGGDEKLFF. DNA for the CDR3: TGTGCCAGCAGCGGTGACCTGGGGGGTGATGAAAAACTGTTTTTT.

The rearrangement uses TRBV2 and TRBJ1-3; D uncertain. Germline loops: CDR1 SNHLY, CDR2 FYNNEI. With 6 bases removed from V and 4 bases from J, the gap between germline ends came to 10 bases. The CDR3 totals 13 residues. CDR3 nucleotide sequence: TGTGCCAGCAGCTCCAGTAGCGGAAACACCATATATTTT. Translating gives CASSSSSGNTIYF.

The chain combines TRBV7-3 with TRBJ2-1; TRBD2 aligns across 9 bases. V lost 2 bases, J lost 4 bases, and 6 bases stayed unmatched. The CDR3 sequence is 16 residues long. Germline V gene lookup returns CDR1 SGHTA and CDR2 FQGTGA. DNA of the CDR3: TGTGCCAGCAGCTTACTAGCGGGATCGTCGTACAATGAGCAGTTCTTC. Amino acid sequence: CASSLLAGSSYNEQFF.

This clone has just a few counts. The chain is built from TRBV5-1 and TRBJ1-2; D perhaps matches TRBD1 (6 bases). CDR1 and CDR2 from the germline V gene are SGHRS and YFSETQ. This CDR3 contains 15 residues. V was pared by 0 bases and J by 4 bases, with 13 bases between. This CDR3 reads CASSLDNRVAYGYTF. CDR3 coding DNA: TGCGCCAGCAGCTTGGATAACAGGGTCGCCTATGGCTACACCTTC.

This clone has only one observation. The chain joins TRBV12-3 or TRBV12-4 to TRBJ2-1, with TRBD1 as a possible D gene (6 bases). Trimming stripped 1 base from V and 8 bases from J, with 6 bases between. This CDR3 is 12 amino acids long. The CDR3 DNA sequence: TGTGCCAGCAGTTTAGGGGGGCATGAGCAGTTCTTC. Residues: CASSLGGHEQFF.

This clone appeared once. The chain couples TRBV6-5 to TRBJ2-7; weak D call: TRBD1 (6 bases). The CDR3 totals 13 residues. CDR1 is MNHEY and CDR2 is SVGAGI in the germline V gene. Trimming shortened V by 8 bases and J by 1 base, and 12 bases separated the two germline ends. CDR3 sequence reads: CASVGAGSYEQYF. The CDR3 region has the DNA TGTGCCAGCGTGGGGGCAGGGTCCTACGAGCAGTACTTC.

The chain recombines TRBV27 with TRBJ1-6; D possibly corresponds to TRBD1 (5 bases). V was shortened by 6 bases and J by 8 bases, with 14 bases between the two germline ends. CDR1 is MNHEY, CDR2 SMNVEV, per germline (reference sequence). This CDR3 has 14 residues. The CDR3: CASSHDGGDSPLHF. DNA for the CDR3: TGTGCCAGCAGCCACGATGGGGGGGATTCACCCCTCCACTTT.

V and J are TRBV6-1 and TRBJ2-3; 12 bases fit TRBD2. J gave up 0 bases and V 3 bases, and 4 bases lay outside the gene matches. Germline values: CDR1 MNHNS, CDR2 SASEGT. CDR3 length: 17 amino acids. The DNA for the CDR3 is TGTGCCAGCAGTGATACTAGCGGGGGGCTTAGCACAGATACGCAGTATTTT. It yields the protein CASSDTSGGLSTDTQYF.

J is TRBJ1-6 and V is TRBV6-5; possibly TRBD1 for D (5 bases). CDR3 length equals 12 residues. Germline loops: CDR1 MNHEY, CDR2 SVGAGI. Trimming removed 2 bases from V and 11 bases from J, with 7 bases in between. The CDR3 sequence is CASSYRGAPLHF. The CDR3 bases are TGTGCCAGCAGTTACCGGGGGGCACCCCTCCACTTT.

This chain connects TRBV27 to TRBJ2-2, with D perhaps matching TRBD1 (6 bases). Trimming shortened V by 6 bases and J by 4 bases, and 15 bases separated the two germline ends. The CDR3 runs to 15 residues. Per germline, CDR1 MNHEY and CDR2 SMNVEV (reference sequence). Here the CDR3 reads CASSTRLQGTGELFF. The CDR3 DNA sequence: TGTGCCAGCAGCACTCGCCTACAGGGCACCGGGGAGCTGTTTTTT.

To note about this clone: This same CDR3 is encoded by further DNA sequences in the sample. The CDR3 DNA reads as TGTGCCAGCAGTAAGGACAGGGGTAATCAGCCCCAGCATTTT. It specifies CASSKDRGNQPQHF. V and J are TRBV2 and TRBJ1-5, with 9 bases fitting TRBD1. The CDR3 length is 14 residues. V trimming: 5 bases; J trimming: 4 bases; junction bases outside the gene matches: 3. From germline, CDR1 is SNHLY and CDR2 FYNNEI.

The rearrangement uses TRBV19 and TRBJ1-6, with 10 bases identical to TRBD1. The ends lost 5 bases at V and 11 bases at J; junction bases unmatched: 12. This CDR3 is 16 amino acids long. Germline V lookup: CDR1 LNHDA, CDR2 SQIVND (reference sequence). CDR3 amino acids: CASSATTGGKWPPLHF. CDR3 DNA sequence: TGTGCCAGTAGTGCCACGACAGGGGGCAAGTGGCCACCCCTCCACTTT.

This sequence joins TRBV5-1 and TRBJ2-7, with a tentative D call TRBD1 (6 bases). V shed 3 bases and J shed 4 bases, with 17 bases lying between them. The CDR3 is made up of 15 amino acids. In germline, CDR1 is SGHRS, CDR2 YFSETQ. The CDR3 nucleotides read TGCGCCAGCAGCTCCCTGGACAGCCGAGTTTACGAGCAGTACTTC. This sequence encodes CASSSLDSRVYEQYF.

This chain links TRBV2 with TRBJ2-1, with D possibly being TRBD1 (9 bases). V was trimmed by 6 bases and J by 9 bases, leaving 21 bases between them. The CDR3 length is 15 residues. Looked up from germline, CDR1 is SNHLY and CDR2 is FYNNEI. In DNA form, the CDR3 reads TGTGCCAGCAGGATCTTTAGCGGGACAGGGAGTGAGCAGTTCTTC. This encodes CASRIFSGTGSEQFF.

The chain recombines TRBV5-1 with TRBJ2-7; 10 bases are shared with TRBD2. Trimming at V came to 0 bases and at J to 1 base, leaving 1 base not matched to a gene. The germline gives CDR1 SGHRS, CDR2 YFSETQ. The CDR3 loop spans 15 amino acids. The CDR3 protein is CASSLASGGSYEQYF. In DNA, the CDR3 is TGCGCCAGCAGCTTGGCTAGCGGGGGATCCTACGAGCAGTACTTC.